One sample yielded the 29 T cell receptor beta chains listed below, sequenced in a study of blood T cell repertoires in COVID-19. Libraries were prepared by immunoSEQ multiplex PCR; TCRdb keeps only in-frame clonotypes and omits some of them. The sample contains about 160,000 clones, roughly 73% of which appear only once. Input material: peripheral blood. These receptors came from a man between 65 and 80 years old with acute or convalescent COVID-19.

The chain employs TRBV14 and TRBJ2-7; 8 nucleotides match TRBD1. Trimming took 3 bases from V and 3 from J; bases not matched to a gene: 10. In germline, CDR1 is SGHDN, CDR2 FVKESK. This CDR3 has 16 amino acids. The CDR3 loop reads CASSHSGRGRFYEQYF. The CDR3 DNA sequence: TGTGCCAGCAGCCATTCGGGCAGGGGGCGCTTCTACGAGCAGTACTTC.

The count of this clone is one. The rearrangement joins TRBV6-2 or TRBV6-3 to TRBJ2-3; D unresolved. From germline, CDR1 is MNHEY and CDR2 SVGEGT. There are 12 residues in the CDR3. The ends were cut back, 2 bases at V and 4 bases at J, with 4 bases in the middle. The CDR3 sequence: CASSYISDTQYF. The CDR3 nucleotides read TGTGCCAGCAGTTACATCTCAGATACGCAGTATTTT.

The chain uses TRBV4-2 and TRBJ2-5; D may be TRBD2 (6 bases). Between the trimmed V and J ends, which lost 0 bases and 5 bases, there was a span of 13 bases. The CDR3 totals 15 residues. Germline V lookup: CDR1 LGHNA, CDR2 YNFKEQ. The DNA for the CDR3 is TGTGCCAGCAGCCAAGATACGGGGGTTGGGGAGACCCAGTACTTC. Its protein product is CASSQDTGVGETQYF.

This clone has a count of ten or more. The CDR3 nucleotides are TGTGCCAGCAGTGAAGTCAGGTTGACTAATGAAAAACTGTTTTTT. Amino acids: CASSEVRLTNEKLFF. The chain combines TRBV2 with TRBJ1-4; D is undetermined. V was trimmed by 1 base and J by 2 bases, leaving 8 bases between them. Germline loops: CDR1 SNHLY, CDR2 FYNNEI. The CDR3 consists of 15 residues. The full variable domain, completed using reference TRBV2 and TRBJ1-4, is EPEVTQTPSHQVTQMGQEVILRCVPISNHLYFYWYRQILGQKVEFLVSFYNNEISEKSEIFDDQFSVERPDGSNFTLKIRSTKLEDSAMYFCASSEVRLTNEKLFFGSGTQLSVL.

The chain couples TRBV11-2 to TRBJ1-6; D remains ambiguous. Germline V CDR1 and CDR2: SGHAT, FQNNGV. CDR3 size: 15 residues. V lost 1 base to trimming and J lost 7 bases, with 11 bases between them. The CDR3 here is CASSLAAGWNSPLHF. The DNA of the CDR3 is TGTGCCAGCAGCTTAGCTGCGGGTTGGAATTCACCCCTCCACTTT.

This clone was found once. The genes are TRBV28 and TRBJ2-7, with TRBD2 identical over 8 bases. Unmatched junction bases numbered 6, after V lost 7 bases and J lost 7 bases. CDR1 and CDR2 (germline): MDHEN, SYDVKM. The CDR3 spans 12 residues. The CDR3 DNA reads as TGTGCCAGCACGGGGGGGCCTCGGGAGCAGTACTTC. It yields the protein CASTGGPREQYF.

The chain employs TRBV27 and TRBJ1-1, with D perhaps TRBD1 (6 bases). This CDR3 contains 13 residues. Trimming removed 8 bases from V and 1 base from J, with 11 bases in between. Germline V lookup: CDR1 MNHEY, CDR2 SMNVEV (reference sequence). CDR3 region: CASSWDKNTEAFF. For the CDR3, the DNA is TGTGCCAGCTCCTGGGACAAGAACACTGAAGCTTTCTTT.

The chain couples TRBV19 to TRBJ1-2; 7 positions match TRBD1. The CDR3 totals 15 residues. The germline gives CDR1 LNHDA, CDR2 SQIVND (reference sequence). Unmatched junction bases numbered 13, after V lost 4 bases and J lost 8 bases. The CDR3 DNA sequence: TGTGCCAGTAGTACCTCCCTAGGGGGCGCGGGGGGCTACACCTTC. This gives the protein CASSTSLGGAGGYTF.

The rearrangement uses TRBV3-1 (or the pseudogene TRBV3-2) and TRBJ1-2; D is uncertain. This CDR3 is 14 amino acids long. V was shortened by 0 bases and J by 7 bases, with 12 bases between the two germline ends. CDR1 is LGHDT, CDR2 YNNKEL, per germline (reference sequence). CDR3 region: CASSQEVGYGGYTF. The CDR3 DNA reads as TGTGCCAGCAGCCAAGAGGTCGGGTATGGTGGCTACACCTTC.

This clone has only one observation. The chain uses TRBV3-1 (or the pseudogene TRBV3-2) and TRBJ1-2; a weak D match, TRBD1 (6 bases). The germline gives CDR1 LGHDT, CDR2 YNNKEL (reference sequence). Between the trimmed V and J ends, which lost 3 bases and 7 bases, there was a span of 18 bases. This CDR3 is built from 15 residues. CDR3 sequence (DNA): TGTGCCAGCAGCCAGCCCCCCCCCTCGACAGGTGGCTACACCTTC. Its translation: CASSQPPPSTGGYTF.

The CDR3 sequence: CASSSVAGGYNEQFF. The DNA for the CDR3 is TGCGCCAGCAGCTCAGTAGCGGGGGGTTACAATGAGCAGTTCTTC. V is TRBV5-1 and J is TRBJ2-1; 10 bases match TRBD2. V was pared by 3 bases and J by 4 bases, with 4 bases of the junction left unmatched. CDR1 and CDR2 (germline): SGHRS, YFSETQ. This CDR3 contains 15 residues.

The chain has TRBV19 and TRBJ2-5, with 13 bases lining up with TRBD2. Germline values: CDR1 LNHDA, CDR2 SQIVND (reference sequence). V lost 5 bases, J lost 4 bases, and 4 bases stayed unmatched. The CDR3 covers 15 residues. CDR3 bases: TGTGCCAGTAGTTCAAGACTAGCGGGAGGAGAGACCCAGTACTTC. Protein product: CASSSRLAGGETQYF.

The CDR3 DNA is TGTGCCAGCTCACCGACAGGGCCTCAGCCCCAGCATTTT. It codes for CASSPTGPQPQHF. The V gene is TRBV18, the J gene TRBJ1-5; TRBD1 matches 7 bases. From germline, CDR1 is KGHSH and CDR2 LQKENI. With 3 bases clipped from V and 6 bases from J, the junction kept 2 bases outside the gene matches. The CDR3 is 13 residues long. Combining the CDR3 with reference TRBV18 and TRBJ1-5 gives the whole variable domain NAGVMQNPRHLVRRRGQEARLRCSPMKGHSHVYWYRQLPEEGLKFMVYLQKENIIDESGMPKERFSAEFPKEGPSILRIQQVVRGDSAAYFCASSPTGPQPQHFGDGTRLSIL.

The genes are TRBV19 and TRBJ1-1; 7 bases line up with TRBD1. This CDR3 is 15 amino acids long. Germline assignment: CDR1 LNHDA and CDR2 SQIVND (reference sequence). V dropped 6 bases and J dropped 5; count of bases not matched to a gene: 12. CDR3: CASSKGGNLITEAFF. Written as DNA, the CDR3 is TGTGCCAGTAGCAAAGGGGGCAATCTCATTACTGAAGCTTTCTTT.

V is TRBV7-9 and J is TRBJ2-1, with TRBD2 matching 8 bases. The V segment lost 5 bases and the J segment 6 bases; nucleotides outside the gene matches: 12. The CDR3 is 16 residues long. Germline V CDR1 and CDR2: SEHNR, FQNEAQ (reference sequence). The CDR3 DNA sequence: TGTGCCAGCAGCCCGTCGGGGGCGGGGGGAACCAATGAGCAGTTCTTC. Encoded protein: CASSPSGAGGTNEQFF. Complete variable domain (other parts from reference TRBV7-9 and TRBJ2-1): DTGVSQNPRHKITKRGQNVTFRCDPISEHNRLYWYRQTLGQGPEFLTYFQNEAQLEKSRLLSDRFSAERPKGSFSTLEIQRTEQGDSAMYLCASSPSGAGGTNEQFFGPGTRLTVL.

This clone was counted once. CDR3 nucleotide sequence: TGCAGTGCTAGTCAACCGGGGACACATCCCAACACTGAAGCTTTCTTT. This translates into CSASQPGTHPNTEAFF. The rearrangement uses TRBV20-1 and TRBJ1-1; a possible D gene is TRBD1 (6 bases). Germline loops: CDR1 DFQATT, CDR2 SNEGSKA (reference sequence). V lost 3 bases and J 2 bases, leaving 19 bases between the germline ends. The CDR3 has 16 residues.

CDR3 in amino acids: CATSEVAGGGYNEQFF. CDR3 bases: TGTGCCACCAGTGAGGTAGCGGGAGGTGGGTACAATGAGCAGTTCTTC. V usage is TRBV24-1 and J usage is TRBJ2-1; 10 bases are a match to TRBD2. Trimming took 4 bases from V and 4 from J; bases not matched to a gene: 6. The CDR3 spans 16 residues. In germline, CDR1 is KGHDR, CDR2 SFDVKD.

The chain combines TRBV6-6 with TRBJ1-4, with TRBD1 as a possible D gene (5 bases). Germline-derived CDR1 and CDR2 are MNHNY and SVGAGI (reference sequence). Trimming removed 2 bases from V and 3 bases from J, with 13 bases in between. The CDR3 contains 16 residues. The CDR3 region is CASSYPGGVANEKLFF. The CDR3 DNA follows: TGTGCCAGCAGTTACCCCGGGGGAGTAGCTAATGAAAAACTGTTTTTT.

Details on this clone: A junction end diverges from the germline sequence, so it may reflect a read error. The rearrangement links TRBV6-4 to TRBJ1-3; TRBD1 agrees at 7 bases. Germline V lookup: CDR1 MRHNA, CDR2 SNTAGT. The CDR3 totals 14 residues. CDR3 bases: TGTACCAGCTTGAGGGGGCATGATCAAAACACCATATATTTT. Translated: CTSLRGHDQNTIYF.

In its sample, this clone was seen once. The chain combines TRBV10-3 with TRBJ1-2; 9 bases match TRBD1. Germline CDR1 is ENHRY and CDR2 is SYGVKD. The CDR3 spans 15 residues. V trimming: 5 bases; J trimming: 3 bases; junction bases outside the gene matches: 7. CDR3 residues: CAISTERTGDYGYTF. In nucleotides, the CDR3 is TGTGCCATCAGTACCGAACGGACAGGGGACTATGGCTACACCTTC.

This clone showed up just a few times. The J gene is TRBJ2-5, the V gene TRBV5-4; 9 nucleotides align to TRBD2. The CDR3 spans 14 residues. V dropped 4 bases and J dropped 3; count of bases not matched to a gene: 4. Germline V gene lookup returns CDR1 SGHNT and CDR2 YYREEE (reference sequence). CDR3 sequence: CASSQRGAEETQYF. DNA of the CDR3: TGTGCCAGCAGCCAGCGGGGGGCGGAAGAGACCCAGTACTTC.

A note on this clone: Other nucleotide sequences from this sample produce the same CDR3. V gene TRBV7-9 combines with J gene TRBJ2-3, with TRBD2 identical over 8 bases. The CDR3 is 14 residues long. The V gene's germline CDR1 is SEHNR and CDR2 FQNEAQ (reference sequence). The junction had 7 bases not matched to a gene; V was cut back by 7 bases and J by 4 bases. CDR3 sequence (DNA): TGTGCCAGCACGGACGGGGGGGCCGCAGATACGCAGTATTTT. It translates to CASTDGGAADTQYF.

This clone was picked up a small number of times. This rearrangement joins TRBV18 to TRBJ1-1, with TRBD1 identical over 8 bases. Germline CDR1 KGHSH, CDR2 LQKENI. Trimming cost V 2 bases and J 0 bases; bases outside gene matches: 5. The CDR3 is 16 amino acids. The CDR3 DNA is TGTGCCAGCTCACCATCCAGGGGGCAGGTGAACACTGAAGCTTTCTTT. Translated: CASSPSRGQVNTEAFF.

The chain carries TRBV2 and TRBJ1-4; 11 bases align to TRBD1. Germline CDR1 and CDR2: SNHLY and FYNNEI. Unmatched junction bases numbered 3, after V lost 3 bases and J lost 0 bases. The CDR3 runs 17 residues. Here the CDR3 DNA reads TGTGCCAGCAGTGAGGACAGGGGGCGGTCAACTAATGAAAAACTGTTTTTT. This gives the protein CASSEDRGRSTNEKLFF.

The CDR3 DNA is TGCGCCAGCAGCCAAGTTCAGGGGGTGACTGAAGCTTTCTTT. Protein: CASSQVQGVTEAFF. The chain joins TRBV4-1 to TRBJ1-1, with TRBD1 matching 7 bases. Germline V gene data show CDR1 as MGHRA and CDR2 as YSYEKL. Trimming removed 1 base from V and 5 bases from J; junction bases left unmatched: 4. This CDR3 is 14 amino acids long.

The chain carries TRBV27 and TRBJ2-7; possibly TRBD2 for D (6 bases). Looked up from germline, CDR1 is MNHEY and CDR2 is SMNVEV (reference sequence). This CDR3 contains 15 residues. V was clipped by 3 bases and J by 3 bases, with 15 bases between them. The CDR3 region is CASSLGGVGLYEQYF. CDR3 DNA sequence: TGTGCCAGCAGTTTGGGCGGGGTGGGGCTCTACGAGCAGTACTTC.

The chain links TRBV25-1 to TRBJ2-7, with 9 bases lining up with TRBD2. V lost 3 bases and J lost 3; bases outside the gene matches: 6. The CDR3 is 15 amino acids. The germline V gene encodes CDR1 MGHDK and CDR2 SYGVNS. The CDR3 loop is CASSDTNSGSYEQYF. In DNA, the CDR3 is TGTGCCAGCAGTGATACCAATAGCGGGAGCTACGAGCAGTACTTC.

The V gene is TRBV4-1, the J gene TRBJ2-1; the match to TRBD2 covers 9 bases. This CDR3 contains 16 residues. The germline V gene encodes CDR1 MGHRA and CDR2 YSYEKL. Losses at the gene ends were 2 bases for V and 3 bases for J; bases not matched to a gene: 5. The DNA for the CDR3 is TGCGCCAGCAGCCAACTAGCGGGGACACTCTACAATGAGCAGTTCTTC. The encoded protein is CASSQLAGTLYNEQFF.

This clone was seen just once. The J gene is TRBJ2-2, the V gene TRBV5-1; D not certain. The CDR3 is 12 residues long. Trimming took off 0 bases at V and 8 bases at J, with 5 bases between the two ends. Germline CDR1 is SGHRS and CDR2 is YFSETQ. In DNA, the CDR3 is TGCGCCAGCAGCTTGGCCGGGGGGGAGCTGTTTTTT. The encoded protein is CASSLAGGELFF.